One sample yielded the 13 T cell receptor beta chains listed below, sequenced in a study of patients and donors after allogeneic stem cell transplantation. A single record per CDR3 protein comes from TCRdb applying MiXCR to the RT-PCR reads. The data contain about 960,000 distinct CDR3 sequences, about a sixth of them singletons. The sequencing sample was made of blood, either unsorted or a sorted T cell fraction (not recorded which). The receptors were sampled from a human donor who was either an allogeneic HSCT recipient or a stem cell or donor lymphocyte infusion donor (not recorded which). It is not recorded whose cells these are; they may come from a transplant donor.

The chain has TRBV7-9 and TRBJ1-2, with D possibly being TRBD1 (5 bases). CDR3 length: 14 amino acids. V was shortened by 5 bases and J by 8 bases, with 18 bases between the two germline ends. Germline V gene data show CDR1 as SEHNR and CDR2 as FQNEAQ (reference sequence). The DNA of the CDR3 is TGTGCCAGCAGCGCATGGGACCTCCTACCCGGCTACACCTTC. Amino acid sequence: CASSAWDLLPGYTF.

This chain joins TRBV20-1 and TRBJ2-2, with D perhaps TRBD2 (6 bases). V was trimmed by 1 base and J by 6 bases, leaving 12 bases between them. CDR1 DFQATT and CDR2 SNEGSKA come from the germline V gene (reference sequence). This CDR3 region has 14 residues. The CDR3 sequence is CSARVGGRSGELFF. As DNA, the CDR3 is TGCAGTGCTAGAGTAGGAGGGAGATCCGGGGAGCTGTTTTTT.

The V gene is TRBV5-1, the J gene TRBJ2-7, with D maybe TRBD2 (5 bases). The CDR3 has 17 amino acids. Between the trimmed V and J ends, which lost 0 bases and 2 bases, there was a span of 18 bases. CDR1 and CDR2 (germline): SGHRS, YFSETQ. The chain's CDR3 is CASSLAIGRTPAYEQYF. The CDR3 DNA follows: TGCGCCAGCAGCTTGGCCATCGGCAGGACTCCGGCCTACGAGCAGTACTTC.

This sequence joins TRBV12-3 or TRBV12-4 and TRBJ2-3; D gene unclear. V lost 7 bases and J 2 bases, leaving 16 bases between the germline ends. The CDR3 is made up of 15 amino acids. The CDR3 reads CASTPEAGITDTQYF. CDR3 in DNA: TGTGCCAGCACCCCTGAGGCAGGAATCACAGATACGCAGTATTTT.

The sample holds a few counts of this clonotype. This chain joins TRBV12-3 or TRBV12-4 and TRBJ2-3; perhaps TRBD2 as D (5 bases). The CDR3 consists of 15 residues. Trimming stripped 7 bases from V and 2 bases from J, with 16 bases between. The CDR3 region is CASTKKAELTDTQYF. The CDR3, as DNA: TGTGCCAGCACCAAGAAAGCGGAACTCACAGATACGCAGTATTTT.

This clonotype was seen many times. V usage is TRBV27 and J usage is TRBJ2-5; D is perhaps TRBD2 (5 bases). From germline, CDR1 is MNHEY and CDR2 SMNVEV (reference sequence). V was pared by 2 bases and J by 4 bases, with 11 bases between. This CDR3 comprises 14 residues. CDR3 amino acids: CASSLEGLGETQYF. CDR3 sequence (DNA): TGTGCCAGCAGTTTAGAGGGTTTGGGAGAGACCCAGTACTTC.

This chain joins TRBV9 and TRBJ2-7, with D maybe TRBD2 (6 bases). This CDR3 is 15 amino acids long. V was clipped by 0 bases and J by 7 bases, with 17 bases between them. Germline values: CDR1 SGDLS, CDR2 YYNGEE. CDR3 amino acids: CASSVEGASGREQYF. Here the CDR3 DNA reads TGTGCCAGCAGCGTAGAAGGGGCCTCCGGGAGAGAGCAGTACTTC. Supplemented by reference TRBV9 and TRBJ2-7, the full variable domain reads DSGVTQTPKHLITATGQRVTLRCSPRSGDLSVYWYQQSLDQGLQFLIQYYNGEERAKGNILERFSAQQFPDLHSELNLSSLELGDSALYFCASSVEGASGREQYFGPGTRLTVT.

This clonotype was counted a few times. The chain employs TRBV6-2 or TRBV6-3 and TRBJ2-1; D call uncertain. The CDR3 covers 18 residues. CDR1 MNHEY and CDR2 SVGEGT come from the germline V gene. Trimming cost V 9 bases and J 8 bases, with 32 bases left between them. This CDR3 is CASDTAAIGAVNVDEQFF. CDR3 DNA: TGTGCCAGTGACACTGCCGCAATAGGAGCAGTTAATGTCGATGAGCAGTTCTTC.

This rearrangement joins TRBV20-1 to TRBJ2-7; 10 positions agree with TRBD1. V trimming: 5 bases; J trimming: 3 bases; junction bases outside the gene matches: 4. Germline-derived CDR1 and CDR2 are DFQATT and SNEGSKA (reference sequence). The CDR3 contains 13 residues. CDR3 bases: TGCAGTGCTGGCCGGACAGGGGGCTACGAGCAGTACTTC. Amino acid sequence: CSAGRTGGYEQYF.

The chain employs TRBV3-1 and TRBJ2-1; a weak D match, TRBD2 (6 bases). The CDR3 spans 17 residues. Trimming left V 3 bases short and J 3 bases short, with 18 bases between. CDR1 and CDR2 from the germline V gene are LGHDT and YNNKEL (reference sequence). This CDR3 reads CASSQGLTRDVYNEQFF. The CDR3 DNA sequence: TGTGCCAGCAGCCAGGGCCTGACTAGGGACGTCTACAATGAGCAGTTCTTC.

The genes are TRBV9 and TRBJ2-5; 7 nucleotides line up with TRBD1. This CDR3 region has 14 residues. J was trimmed by 5 bases and V by 3 bases; bases with no gene match: 7. Looked up from germline, CDR1 is SGDLS and CDR2 is YYNGEE. The CDR3 DNA follows: TGTGCCAGCAGCGCTTCCACAGGGGTCGAGACCCAGTACTTC. This codes for CASSASTGVETQYF. Full variable domain (outside the CDR3, taken from reference TRBV9 and TRBJ2-5): DSGVTQTPKHLITATGQRVTLRCSPRSGDLSVYWYQQSLDQGLQFLIQYYNGEERAKGNILERFSAQQFPDLHSELNLSSLELGDSALYFCASSASTGVETQYFGPGTRLLVL.

The J gene is TRBJ1-5, the V gene TRBV18; D call uncertain. V was pared by 0 bases and J by 1 base, with 4 bases between. Germline V lookup: CDR1 KGHSH, CDR2 LQKENI. CDR3 length: 14 residues. The CDR3 DNA reads as TGTGCCAGCTCACCACCGACCAGCAATCAGCCCCAGCATTTT. This gives the protein CASSPPTSNQPQHF.

V gene TRBV20-1 combines with J gene TRBJ1-5, with D possibly matching TRBD1 (5 bases). Trimming removed 0 bases from V and 3 bases from J, with 18 bases in between. CDR1 and CDR2 from the germline V gene are DFQATT and SNEGSKA (reference sequence). CDR3 length: 17 residues. CDR3 bases: TGCAGTGCTAGAGATGATAGTTGGGGACGGAACAATCAGCCCCAGCATTTT. It yields the protein CSARDDSWGRNNQPQHF.